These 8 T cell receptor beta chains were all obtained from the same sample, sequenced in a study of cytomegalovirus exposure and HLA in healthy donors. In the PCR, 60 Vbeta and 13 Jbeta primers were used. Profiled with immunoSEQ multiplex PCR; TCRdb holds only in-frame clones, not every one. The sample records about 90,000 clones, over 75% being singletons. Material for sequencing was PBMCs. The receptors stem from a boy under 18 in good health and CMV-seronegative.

CDR3 amino acids: CAWNDRNYGYTF. Here the CDR3 DNA reads TGTGCCTGGAATGACAGGAACTATGGCTACACCTTC. The chain recombines TRBV30 with TRBJ1-2; D might be TRBD1 (6 bases). The germline gives CDR1 GTSNPN, CDR2 SVGIG (reference sequence). The length of the CDR3 is 12 residues. V dropped 4 bases and J dropped 2 bases, with 8 bases sitting between them.

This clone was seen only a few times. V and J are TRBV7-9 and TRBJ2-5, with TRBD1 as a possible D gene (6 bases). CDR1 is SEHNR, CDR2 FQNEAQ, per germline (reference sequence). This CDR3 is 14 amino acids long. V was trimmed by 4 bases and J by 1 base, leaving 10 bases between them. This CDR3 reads CASSSGHTQETQYF. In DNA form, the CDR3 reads TGTGCCAGCAGCTCGGGACATACCCAAGAGACCCAGTACTTC.

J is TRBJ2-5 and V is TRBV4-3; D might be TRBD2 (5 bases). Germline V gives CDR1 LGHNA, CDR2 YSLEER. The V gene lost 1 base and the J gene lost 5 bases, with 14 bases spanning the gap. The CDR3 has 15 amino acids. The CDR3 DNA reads TGCGCCAGCAGCCAAGTATTCAGCGGATGGGAGACCCAGTACTTC. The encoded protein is CASSQVFSGWETQYF.

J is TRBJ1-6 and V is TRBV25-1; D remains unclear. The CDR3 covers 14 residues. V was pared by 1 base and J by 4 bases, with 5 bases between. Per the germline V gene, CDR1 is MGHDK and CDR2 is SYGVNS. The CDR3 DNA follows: TGTGCCAGCAGTGAATCGGGTTATAATTCACCCCTCCACTTT. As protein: CASSESGYNSPLHF.

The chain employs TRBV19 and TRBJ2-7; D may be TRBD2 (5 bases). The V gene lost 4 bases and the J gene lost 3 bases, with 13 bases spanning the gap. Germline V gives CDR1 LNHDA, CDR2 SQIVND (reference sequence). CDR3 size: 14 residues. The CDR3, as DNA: TGTGCCAGTAGTACGTATTACGGGGACTACGAGCAGTACTTC. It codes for CASSTYYGDYEQYF. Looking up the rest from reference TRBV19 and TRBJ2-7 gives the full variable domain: DGGITQSPKYLFRKEGQNVTLSCEQNLNHDAMYWYRQDPGQGLRLIYYSQIVNDFQKGDIAEGYSVSREKKESFPLTVTSAQKNPTAFYLCASSTYYGDYEQYFGPGTRLTVT.

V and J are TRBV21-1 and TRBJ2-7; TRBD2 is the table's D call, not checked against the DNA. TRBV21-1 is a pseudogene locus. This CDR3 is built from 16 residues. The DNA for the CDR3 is TGTGCCAGCAGCAAAGGTGATAGCGGGAGAAAGGACGAGCAGTACTTC. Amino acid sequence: CASSKGDSGRKDEQYF.

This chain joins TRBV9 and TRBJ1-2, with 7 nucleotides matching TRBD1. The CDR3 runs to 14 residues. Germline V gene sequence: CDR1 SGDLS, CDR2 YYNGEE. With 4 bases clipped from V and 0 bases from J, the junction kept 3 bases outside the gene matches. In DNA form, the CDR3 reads TGTGCCAGCAGCCCCGGACAGGCTAACTATGGCTACACCTTC. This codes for CASSPGQANYGYTF.

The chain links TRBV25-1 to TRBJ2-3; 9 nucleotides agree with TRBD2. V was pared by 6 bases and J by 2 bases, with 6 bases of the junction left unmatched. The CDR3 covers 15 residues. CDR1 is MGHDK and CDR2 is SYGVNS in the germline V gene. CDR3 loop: CASRRGGDPTDTQYF. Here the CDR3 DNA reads TGTGCCAGCAGGCGGGGGGGGGATCCCACAGATACGCAGTATTTT.